The rows below give T cell receptor beta chains drawn from one sample of a study of response to subunit inactivated influenza vaccine. TCRdb ran MiXCR on the RT-PCR reads and lists one entry per CDR3 protein. The sample includes hundreds of thousands of distinct CDR3 sequences, about 20% of them seen just once. The specimen comprised PBMCs from blood, sampled about 19 months after vaccination. These receptors came from a man aged 45-69 years who received an inactivated influenza vaccine. Each CDR3 is given with its conserved first and last residue. Fields, in order: clone size, J gene, V gene, D gene, CDR3 length, CDR3 DNA, CDR3 protein. A D gene is named only where the DNA matches it firmly. Size values are once, few and many counts, or a class for expanded clones, and some rows have none.

clone_size: .
j_call: TRBJ2-1
v_call: TRBV7-8
d_call: TRBD1
cdr3_length: 15
cdr3_nt: TGTGCCAGCAGCTTCCAGGACAGGGGAATGGGTGAGCAGTTCTTC
cdr3_aa: CASSFQDRGMGEQFF

clone_size: many
j_call: TRBJ1-1
v_call: TRBV12-3/TRBV12-4
d_call: TRBD1
cdr3_length: 13
cdr3_nt: TGTGCCAGCAGGAATACAGGGGGCACTGAAGCTTTCTTT
cdr3_aa: CASRNTGGTEAFF

clone_size: .
j_call: TRBJ1-2
v_call: TRBV20-1
d_call: .
cdr3_length: 10
cdr3_nt: TGCAGTGCCCCTAGCTATCGCTACACCTTC
cdr3_aa: CSAPSYRYTF

clone_size: .
j_call: TRBJ2-3
v_call: TRBV4-2
d_call: TRBD2
cdr3_length: 18
cdr3_nt: TGTGCCAGCAGCCAAACTGGGCTAGCGGGGGGGCCAAAGGATACGCAGTATTTT
cdr3_aa: CASSQTGLAGGPKDTQYF

clone_size: .
j_call: TRBJ2-2
v_call: TRBV18
d_call: TRBD1
cdr3_length: 16
cdr3_nt: TGTGCCAGCTCACCACCTCGGGACAGGAACACCGGGGAGCTGTTTTTT
cdr3_aa: CASSPPRDRNTGELFF

clone_size: many
j_call: TRBJ2-7
v_call: TRBV28
d_call: .
cdr3_length: 15
cdr3_nt: TGTGCCAGCAGTTTAATCGGACAGAGCTCCTACGAGCAGTACTTC
cdr3_aa: CASSLIGQSSYEQYF

clone_size: few
j_call: TRBJ2-5
v_call: TRBV28
d_call: .
cdr3_length: 11
cdr3_nt: TGTGCCAGCAGTTGGCAAGAGACCCAGTACTTC
cdr3_aa: CASSWQETQYF

clone_size: few
j_call: TRBJ2-1
v_call: TRBV5-1
d_call: .
cdr3_length: 16
cdr3_nt: TGCGCCAGCAGCTTGGTGGGCAGGGGCTCCTACAATGAGCAGTTCTTC
cdr3_aa: CASSLVGRGSYNEQFF

clone_size: .
j_call: TRBJ1-6
v_call: TRBV15
d_call: .
cdr3_length: 15
cdr3_nt: TGTGCCACCAGCCCCAGGGGTTTTCTTGGTTCACCCCTCCACTTT
cdr3_aa: CATSPRGFLGSPLHF

clone_size: .
j_call: TRBJ2-3
v_call: TRBV24-1
d_call: .
cdr3_length: 13
cdr3_nt: TGTGCCACCAGTCCCAGCGGCACAGATACGCAGTATTTT
cdr3_aa: CATSPSGTDTQYF

clone_size: .
j_call: TRBJ2-1
v_call: TRBV3-1
d_call: .
cdr3_length: 12
cdr3_nt: TGTGCCAGCAGCATGGGTCCAAGGGCGGGGTTCTTC
cdr3_aa: CASSMGPRAGFF

clone_size: many
j_call: TRBJ1-5
v_call: TRBV10-3
d_call: .
cdr3_length: 11
cdr3_nt: TGTGCCATCAGTGGAGGGGAAGTTATCCATTTT
cdr3_aa: CAISGGEVIHF

clone_size: few
j_call: TRBJ1-2
v_call: TRBV20-1
d_call: TRBD1
cdr3_length: 15
cdr3_nt: TGCAGTGCTAAAACAGACAGGGGATCGGCGCGTGGCTACACCTTC
cdr3_aa: CSAKTDRGSARGYTF

clone_size: few
j_call: TRBJ2-5
v_call: TRBV29-1
d_call: .
cdr3_length: 10
cdr3_nt: TGCAGCGTTGAGACCCCGCTGACTTCTTTC
cdr3_aa: CSVETPLTSF

clone_size: few
j_call: TRBJ1-2
v_call: TRBV5-1
d_call: .
cdr3_length: 13
cdr3_nt: TGCGCCAGCAGCTTGAGTAGCAACGGAGGCTACACCTTC
cdr3_aa: CASSLSSNGGYTF

clone_size: .
j_call: TRBJ1-5
v_call: TRBV6-6
d_call: TRBD1
cdr3_length: 17
cdr3_nt: TGTGCCAGCAGTAGGGGACAGGGCGAGTATAGCAATCAGCCCCAGCATTTT
cdr3_aa: CASSRGQGEYSNQPQHF

clone_size: .
j_call: TRBJ2-1
v_call: TRBV28
d_call: TRBD2
cdr3_length: 15
cdr3_nt: TGTGCCAGCAGTTTTCGGCTAGCGGGGGGTGGTGAGCAGTTCTTC
cdr3_aa: CASSFRLAGGGEQFF

clone_size: .
j_call: TRBJ2-2
v_call: TRBV20-1
d_call: TRBD1
cdr3_length: 14
cdr3_nt: TGCAGTGCTTCCCGACAGGGACCCACCGGGGAGCTGTTTTTT
cdr3_aa: CSASRQGPTGELFF

clone_size: few
j_call: TRBJ1-1
v_call: TRBV4-1
d_call: .
cdr3_length: 13
cdr3_nt: TGCGCCAGCAGCCAAGGTTGGGGCACTGAAGCTTTCTTT
cdr3_aa: CASSQGWGTEAFF

clone_size: .
j_call: TRBJ1-4
v_call: TRBV6-1
d_call: .
cdr3_length: 14
cdr3_nt: TGTGCCAGCAAGGGTACAGGGATTCAGGAAAAACTGTTTTTT
cdr3_aa: CASKGTGIQEKLFF

clone_size: once
j_call: TRBJ2-1
v_call: TRBV4-2
d_call: .
cdr3_length: 14
cdr3_nt: TGTGCCAGCAGCCAAGATTTCGCCGACAATGAGCAGTTCTTC
cdr3_aa: CASSQDFADNEQFF

clone_size: few
j_call: TRBJ2-1
v_call: TRBV5-1
d_call: TRBD1
cdr3_length: 15
cdr3_nt: TGCGCCAGCAGCATGACAGGGGGCCTGAACAATGAGCAGTTCTTC
cdr3_aa: CASSMTGGLNNEQFF

clone_size: few
j_call: TRBJ2-4
v_call: TRBV4-2
d_call: .
cdr3_length: 16
cdr3_nt: TGTGCCAGCAGCCAAGTGTCGGGGTACGCCAAAAACATTCAGTACTTC
cdr3_aa: CASSQVSGYAKNIQYF